The clone carrying this T cell receptor beta chain was counted a few times. As yet, its antigen is unknown. Libraries of TCR beta came from quantitative 5'-RACE with molecular barcodes. TCRdb fed the 5' RACE reads into MiXCR, producing one record per CDR3 protein. The profile covers around 250,000 distinct CDR3 sequences, with 15% to 20% appearing a single time and roughly a third taken by the ten largest. These data are taken from a study of CD8 T cells in ankylosing spondylitis. Study-level results: Ankylosing spondylitis blood appeared to be characterized by a TCR beta motif of under ten highly homologous variants.

V gave up 4 bases and J gave up 4 bases, with 22 bases separating them. The CDR3 covers 17 residues. The specimen was blood, either unsorted or a sorted T cell fraction (not recorded which). This sequence was found in a male donor with ankylosing spondylitis or in good health (not recorded which). The chain joins TRBV12-3 or TRBV12-4 to TRBJ1-2; TRBD1 is a possible D gene (5 bases). The CDR3 DNA reads as TGTGCCAGCAGTTCATCGGGGTTAGACGGGGGGTTCTATGGCTACACCTTC. Protein sequence: CASSSSGLDGGFYGYTF.